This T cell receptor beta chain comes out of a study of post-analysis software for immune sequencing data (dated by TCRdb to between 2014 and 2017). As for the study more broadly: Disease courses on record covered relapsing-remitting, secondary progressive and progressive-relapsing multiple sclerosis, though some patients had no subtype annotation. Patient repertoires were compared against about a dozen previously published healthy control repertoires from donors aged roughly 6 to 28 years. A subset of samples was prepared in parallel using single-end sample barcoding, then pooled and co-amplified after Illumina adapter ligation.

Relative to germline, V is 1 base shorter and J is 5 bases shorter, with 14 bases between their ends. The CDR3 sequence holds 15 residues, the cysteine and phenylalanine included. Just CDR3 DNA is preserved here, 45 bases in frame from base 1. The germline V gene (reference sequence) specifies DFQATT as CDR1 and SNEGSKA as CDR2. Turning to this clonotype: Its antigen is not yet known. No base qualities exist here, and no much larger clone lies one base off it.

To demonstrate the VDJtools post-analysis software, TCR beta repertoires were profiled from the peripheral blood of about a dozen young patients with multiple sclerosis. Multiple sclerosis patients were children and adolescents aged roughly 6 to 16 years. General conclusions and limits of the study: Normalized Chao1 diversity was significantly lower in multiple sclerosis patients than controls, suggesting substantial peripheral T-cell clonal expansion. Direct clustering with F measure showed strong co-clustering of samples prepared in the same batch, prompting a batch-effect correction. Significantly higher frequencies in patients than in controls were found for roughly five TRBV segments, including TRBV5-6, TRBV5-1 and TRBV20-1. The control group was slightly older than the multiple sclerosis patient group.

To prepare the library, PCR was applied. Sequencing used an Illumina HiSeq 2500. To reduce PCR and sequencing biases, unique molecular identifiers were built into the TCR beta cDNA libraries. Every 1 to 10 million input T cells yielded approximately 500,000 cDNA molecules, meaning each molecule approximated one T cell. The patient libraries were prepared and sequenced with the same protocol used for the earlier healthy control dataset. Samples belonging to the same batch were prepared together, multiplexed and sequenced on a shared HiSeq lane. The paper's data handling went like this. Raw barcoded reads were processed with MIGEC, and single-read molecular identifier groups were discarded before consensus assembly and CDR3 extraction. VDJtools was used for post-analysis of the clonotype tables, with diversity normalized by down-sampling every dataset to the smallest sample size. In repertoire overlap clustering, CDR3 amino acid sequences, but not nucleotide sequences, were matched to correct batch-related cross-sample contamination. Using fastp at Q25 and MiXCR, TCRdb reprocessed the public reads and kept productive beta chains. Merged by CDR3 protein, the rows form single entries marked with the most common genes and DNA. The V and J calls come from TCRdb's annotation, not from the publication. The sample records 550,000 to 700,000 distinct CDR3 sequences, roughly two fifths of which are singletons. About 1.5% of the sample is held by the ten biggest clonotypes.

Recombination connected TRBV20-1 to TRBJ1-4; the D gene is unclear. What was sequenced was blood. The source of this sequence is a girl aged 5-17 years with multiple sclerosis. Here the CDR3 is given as CSARGALWENEKLFF. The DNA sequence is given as TGCAGTGCTAGAGGAGCGCTTTGGGAGAATGAAAAACTGTTTTTT.